This T cell receptor beta chain was captured in a study of molecular identifiers for immune sequencing clone quantification. Study conclusions and caveats: Even with around 1 million naive cells present, spiked Jurkat TCR RNA from one cell was reportedly detectable.

In its sample, this clonotype was seen a few times. What it recognizes is unknown. Each CDR3 protein gets one entry after TCRdb re-called the PCR reads with MiXCR. Among about 630,000 distinct CDR3 sequences listed, approximately 24% were seen once. This receptor was obtained from a human donor in good health. Some libraries in this study had Jurkat cell RNA spiked in. The sample was naive CD8+ T cells from blood, with Jurkat cell RNA spiked in. The subset: FACS-sorted CD8+CD4-CCR7+CD45RA+ naive T cells.

Here the CDR3 DNA reads TGTGCCATCACCAACGACCCAGGGACCAGCTACAATGAGCAGTTCTTC. It yields the protein CAITNDPGTSYNEQFF. This chain connects TRBV19 to TRBJ2-1, with D possibly being TRBD1 or TRBD2 (5 bases each). Germline V gene lookup returns CDR1 LNHDA and CDR2 SQIVND (reference sequence). The V end lost 10 bases, the J end lost 3 bases, and 22 bases lay between the germline ends. This CDR3 spans 16 amino acids.